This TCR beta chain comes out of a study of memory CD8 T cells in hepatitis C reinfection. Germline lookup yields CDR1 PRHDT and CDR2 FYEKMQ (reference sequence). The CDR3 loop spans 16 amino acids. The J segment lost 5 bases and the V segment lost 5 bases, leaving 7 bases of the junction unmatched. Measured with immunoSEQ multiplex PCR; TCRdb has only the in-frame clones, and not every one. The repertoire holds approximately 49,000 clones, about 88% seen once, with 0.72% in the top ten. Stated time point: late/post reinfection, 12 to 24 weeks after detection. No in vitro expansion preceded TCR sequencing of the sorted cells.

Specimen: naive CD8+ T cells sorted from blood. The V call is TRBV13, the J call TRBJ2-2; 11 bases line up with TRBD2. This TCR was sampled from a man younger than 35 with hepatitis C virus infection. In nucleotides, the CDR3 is TGTGCCAGCAGCGGCACTAGCGGGGGTCGAACCGGGGAGCTGTTTTTT. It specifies CASSGTSGGRTGELFF. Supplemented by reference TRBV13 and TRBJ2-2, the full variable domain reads AAGVIQSPRHLIKEKRETATLKCYPIPRHDTVYWYQQGPGQDPQFLISFYEKMQSDKGSIPDRFSAQQFSDYHSELNMSSLELGDSALYFCASSGTSGGRTGELFFGEGSRLTVL.